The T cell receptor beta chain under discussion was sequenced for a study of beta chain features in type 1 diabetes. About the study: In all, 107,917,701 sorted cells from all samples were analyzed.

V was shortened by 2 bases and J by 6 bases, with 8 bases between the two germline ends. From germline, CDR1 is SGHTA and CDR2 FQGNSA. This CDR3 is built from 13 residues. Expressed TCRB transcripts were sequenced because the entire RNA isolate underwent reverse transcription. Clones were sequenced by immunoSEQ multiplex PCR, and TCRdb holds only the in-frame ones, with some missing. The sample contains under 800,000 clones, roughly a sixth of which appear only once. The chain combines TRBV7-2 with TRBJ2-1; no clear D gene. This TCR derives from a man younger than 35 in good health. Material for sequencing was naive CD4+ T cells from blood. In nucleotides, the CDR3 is TGTGCCAGCAGCTTACTGCCGACCAATGAGCAGTTCTTC. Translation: CASSLLPTNEQFF.